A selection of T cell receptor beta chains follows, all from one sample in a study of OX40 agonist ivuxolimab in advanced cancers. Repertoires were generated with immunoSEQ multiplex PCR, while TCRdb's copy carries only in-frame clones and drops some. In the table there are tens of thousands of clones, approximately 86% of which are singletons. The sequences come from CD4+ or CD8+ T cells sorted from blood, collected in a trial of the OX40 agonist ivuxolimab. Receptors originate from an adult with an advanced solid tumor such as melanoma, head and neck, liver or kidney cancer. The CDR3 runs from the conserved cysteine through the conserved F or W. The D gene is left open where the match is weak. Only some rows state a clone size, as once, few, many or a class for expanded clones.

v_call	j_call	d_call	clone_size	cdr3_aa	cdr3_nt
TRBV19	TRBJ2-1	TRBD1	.	CASSRQGSSYNEQFF	TGTGCCAGTAGTAGACAGGGTTCCTCCTACAATGAGCAGTTCTTC
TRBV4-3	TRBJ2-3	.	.	CASSPSAVRSTDTQYF	TGCGCCAGCAGCCCATCGGCGGTACGAAGCACAGATACGCAGTATTTT
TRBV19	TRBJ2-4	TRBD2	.	CASSTSGRDFPKNIQYF	TGTGCCAGTAGTACTAGCGGGAGGGACTTTCCCAAAAACATTCAGTACTTC
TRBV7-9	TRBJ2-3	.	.	CASSLDRYTDTQYF	TGTGCCAGCAGCTTAGACAGGTACACAGATACGCAGTATTTT
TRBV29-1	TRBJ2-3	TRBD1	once	CSVEQGQGGDTQYF	TGCAGCGTTGAACAGGGACAGGGGGGAGATACGCAGTATTTT
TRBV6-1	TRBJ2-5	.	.	CASSLGNVAYF	TGTGCCAGCAGTTTGGGGAACGTAGCGTACTTC
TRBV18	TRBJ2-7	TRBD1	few	CASSPRTGDRQQYF	TGTGCCAGCTCACCACGGACAGGGGACCGCCAGCAGTACTTC
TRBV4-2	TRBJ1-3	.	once	CASSQRGSGNTIYF	TGTGCCAGCAGCCAACGGGGATCTGGAAACACCATATATTTT
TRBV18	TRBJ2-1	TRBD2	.	CASSPGLAGGPSYNEQFF	TGTGCCAGCTCGCCAGGACTAGCGGGGGGGCCATCCTACAATGAGCAGTTCTTC
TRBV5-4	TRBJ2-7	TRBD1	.	CASSLFGRDRVYEQYF	TGTGCCAGCAGCTTGTTTGGCCGGGACAGAGTCTACGAGCAGTACTTC
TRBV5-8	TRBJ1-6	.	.	CASSRPTWGGDSPLHF	TGTGCCAGCAGCCGCCCTACCTGGGGGGGCGATTCACCCCTCCACTTT
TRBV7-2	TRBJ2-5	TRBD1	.	CASSLDRAGETQYF	TGTGCCAGCAGCCTCGACAGGGCCGGGGAGACCCAGTACTTC
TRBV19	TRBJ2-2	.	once	CASSMRAGLTAGELFF	TGTGCCAGTAGTATGCGGGCGGGCCTGACGGCCGGGGAGCTGTTTTTT
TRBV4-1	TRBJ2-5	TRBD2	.	CASSLGGLETQYF	TGCGCCAGCAGCCTCGGGGGGTTGGAGACCCAGTACTTC
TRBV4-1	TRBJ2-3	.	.	CASSPSSTDTQYF	TGCGCCAGCAGCCCCTCCAGCACAGATACGCAGTATTTT
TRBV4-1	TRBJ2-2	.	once	CASSQRQANTGELFF	TGCGCCAGCAGCCAACGACAGGCGAACACCGGGGAGCTGTTTTTT
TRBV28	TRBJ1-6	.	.	CASTTPLSSYNSPLHF	TGTGCCAGCACCACTCCTCTCAGCTCCTATAATTCACCCCTCCACTTT
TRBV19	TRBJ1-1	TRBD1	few	CASSPDGGGTGIEAFF	TGTGCCAGTAGTCCAGACGGGGGAGGGACAGGGATTGAAGCTTTCTTT
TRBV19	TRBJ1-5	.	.	CASTDPTGPYSNQPQHF	TGTGCCAGTACGGATCCTACAGGCCCCTATAGCAATCAGCCCCAGCATTTT
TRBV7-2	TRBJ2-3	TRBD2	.	CASSPELAAFTDTQYF	TGTGCCAGCAGCCCTGAACTAGCGGCCTTCACAGATACGCAGTATTTT
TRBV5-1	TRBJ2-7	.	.	CASSSDGAQSDEQYF	TGCGCCAGCAGCTCCGACGGGGCCCAATCCGACGAGCAGTACTTC
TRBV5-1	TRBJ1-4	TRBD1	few	CASSPGQGNEKLFF	TGCGCCAGCAGCCCGGGACAGGGGAATGAAAAACTGTTTTTT
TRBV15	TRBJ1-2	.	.	CATSMRTAATYGYTF	TGTGCCACCAGCATGCGGACAGCTGCTACCTATGGCTACACCTTC
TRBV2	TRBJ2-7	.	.	CASLRGGAEYEQYF	TGTGCCAGCCTTCGGGGCGGAGCGGAATACGAGCAGTACTTC
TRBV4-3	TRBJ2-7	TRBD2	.	CASSQVGGGATEQYF	TGCGCCAGCAGCCAAGTGGGCGGGGGGGCCACCGAGCAGTACTTC
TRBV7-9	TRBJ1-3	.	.	CASSLGRTLSSGNTIYF	TGTGCCAGCAGCTTAGGACGGACTTTGAGCTCTGGAAACACCATATATTTT
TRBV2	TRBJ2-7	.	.	CASSLEATGEQYF	TGTGCCAGCAGTCTGGAGGCCACGGGCGAGCAGTACTTC
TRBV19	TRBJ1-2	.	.	CASGTYGYTF	TGTGCCAGCGGGACGTATGGCTACACCTTC